This T cell receptor beta chain was captured in a study of cytomegalovirus exposure and HLA in healthy donors. General study findings and limits: It was shown in a later analysis that HLA-associated TCR beta chains were more clonally expanded than other, equally common chains.

Primers for the PCR totalled 60 Vbeta and 13 Jbeta. The protocol was immunoSEQ multiplex PCR, while the TCRdb copy is restricted to in-frame clones and leaves out a portion. This table holds around 90,000 clones, about four fifths found once. Germline V gives CDR1 SGHDT, CDR2 YYEEEE. V lost 0 bases and J lost 2, with 8 bases in between. This CDR3 spans 14 amino acids. Concerning this clone: What it binds is not known.

This sequence joins TRBV5-6 and TRBJ1-2; the D is unclear. The origin of this receptor is a male donor in good health and CMV-seropositive. The material sequenced was PBMCs. CDR3 in amino acids: CASSLGRLNYGYTF. In DNA form, the CDR3 reads TGTGCCAGCAGCTTGGGTAGATTAAACTATGGCTACACCTTC.